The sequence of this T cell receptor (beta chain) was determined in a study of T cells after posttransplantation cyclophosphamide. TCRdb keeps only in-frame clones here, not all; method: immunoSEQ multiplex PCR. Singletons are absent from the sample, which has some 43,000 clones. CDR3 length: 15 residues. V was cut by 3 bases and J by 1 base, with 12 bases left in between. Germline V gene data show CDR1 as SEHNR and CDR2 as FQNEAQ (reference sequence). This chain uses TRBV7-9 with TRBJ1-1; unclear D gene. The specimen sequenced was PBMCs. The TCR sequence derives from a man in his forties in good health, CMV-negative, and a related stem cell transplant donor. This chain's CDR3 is CASSLVKAGNTEAFF. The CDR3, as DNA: TGTGCCAGCAGCTTGGTAAAAGCAGGGAACACTGAAGCTTTCTTT. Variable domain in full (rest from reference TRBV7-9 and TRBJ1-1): DTGVSQNPRHKITKRGQNVTFRCDPISEHNRLYWYRQTLGQGPEFLTYFQNEAQLEKSRLLSDRFSAERPKGSFSTLEIQRTEQGDSAMYLCASSLVKAGNTEAFFGQGTRLTVV.